This TCR beta chain was profiled in a study of T cell responses to AZD1222 COVID-19 vaccine. CDR1 and CDR2 (germline): MDHEN, SYDVKM. The CDR3 covers 15 residues. Trimming pared 1 base from V and 7 bases from J, leaving 11 bases between. Method: immunoSEQ multiplex PCR; TCRdb's copy keeps in-frame clones and lacks some. Altogether some 110,000 clones are present, approximately 83% being singletons, with the ten largest covering 3.9%. The sample here was peripheral blood, taken on day 0 of MenACWY control vaccination. This sequence was found in an adult in good health. The chain couples TRBV28 to TRBJ1-6, with D possibly being TRBD1 (6 bases). The CDR3 DNA is TGTGCCAGCAGTTTATTCAGGGGTAAAAATTCACCCCTCCACTTT. Its protein is CASSLFRGKNSPLHF.